A single sample is the source of the 8 T cell receptor beta chains below, sequenced in a study of T cells in Graves' hyperthyroidism and ophthalmopathy. From RNA transcripts, TCR beta CDR3 regions were amplified. With the HTBI primer set, the TCR CDR3 went through a first round of RT-PCR. Via MiXCR, TCRdb re-called the multiplex PCR reads, giving one row per CDR3 protein. The table shows more than 650,000 distinct CDR3 sequences, with about 14% occurring only once. Input material: blood. The receptors come from a young woman with Graves' hyperthyroidism.

This rearrangement joins TRBV5-1 to TRBJ1-2, with D tentatively TRBD1 (5 bases). Germline CDR1 SGHRS, CDR2 YFSETQ. There are 14 residues in the CDR3. V was pared by 4 bases and J by 6 bases, with 16 bases between. In DNA, the CDR3 is TGCGCCAGCAGCCCCCAGGGAGAGAGAGATGGCTACACCTTC. Residues: CASSPQGERDGYTF.

This clonotype appeared a few times. This chain connects TRBV11-2 to TRBJ1-1, with D perhaps matching TRBD1 (5 bases). Germline CDR1 reads SGHAT; CDR2 reads FQNNGV. The V gene lost 5 bases and the J gene lost 0 bases, with 13 bases spanning the gap. The CDR3 runs 15 residues. The CDR3 here is CASSTLTVMNTEAFF. CDR3 nucleotides: TGTGCCAGCAGCACACTGACAGTGATGAACACTGAAGCTTTCTTT.

This clonotype has at least ten counts. The chain links TRBV28 to TRBJ1-1; no definite D call. From germline, CDR1 is MDHEN and CDR2 SYDVKM. Deletions cut 6 bases from V and 11 bases from J, with 13 bases between. This CDR3 is 11 amino acids long. Here the CDR3 DNA reads TGTGCCAGCAGCCACGCCGGTGGGGCTTTCTTT. It codes for CASSHAGGAFF.

The V call is TRBV27, the J call TRBJ1-2; D remains unclear. Trimming removed 1 base at V and 0 bases at J, with 6 bases between. In germline, CDR1 is MNHEY, CDR2 SMNVEV (reference sequence). This CDR3 region has 14 residues. The CDR3 nucleotides read TGTGCCAGCAGTTTATTTCCAGCTAACTATGGCTACACCTTC. It encodes CASSLFPANYGYTF.

The chain recombines TRBV5-8 with TRBJ2-5; D gene ambiguous. V was shortened by 2 bases and J by 5 bases, with 10 bases between the two germline ends. The CDR3 is made up of 13 amino acids. Germline CDR1 and CDR2: SGHTS and YDEGEE. DNA of the CDR3: TGTGCCAGCAGCTTCCCGGGTACGGAGACCCAGTACTTC. It specifies CASSFPGTETQYF.

In this sample, this clonotype turned up a few times. V and J are TRBV6-1 and TRBJ2-7, with unresolved D. The CDR3 is made up of 14 amino acids. Germline values: CDR1 MNHNS, CDR2 SASEGT. V was trimmed by 4 bases and J by 2 bases, leaving 12 bases between them. CDR3 sequence reads: CASSGNPRPYEQYF. The CDR3 DNA sequence: TGTGCCAGCAGTGGGAACCCGAGACCCTACGAGCAGTACTTC.

The chain carries TRBV5-1 and TRBJ2-5; 7 bases are a match to TRBD1. This CDR3 has 14 amino acids. Germline assignment: CDR1 SGHRS and CDR2 YFSETQ. V shed 2 bases, J shed 7 bases, and the junction held 8 bases outside the gene matches. DNA for the CDR3: TGCGCCAGCAGCTTCGCGACAGGGTCAGGGACCCAGTACTTC. Its protein product is CASSFATGSGTQYF.

This clonotype was counted at least ten times. The chain combines TRBV6-2 or TRBV6-3 with TRBJ2-1, with 10 bases aligning to TRBD2. Germline CDR1 is MNHEY and CDR2 is SVGEGT. V dropped 8 bases and J dropped 6; count of bases not matched to a gene: 7. This CDR3 spans 14 amino acids. The CDR3 nucleotides are TGTGCCAGCGACAGGGCTAGCGGGAGCAATGAGCAGTTCTTC. Residues: CASDRASGSNEQFF.